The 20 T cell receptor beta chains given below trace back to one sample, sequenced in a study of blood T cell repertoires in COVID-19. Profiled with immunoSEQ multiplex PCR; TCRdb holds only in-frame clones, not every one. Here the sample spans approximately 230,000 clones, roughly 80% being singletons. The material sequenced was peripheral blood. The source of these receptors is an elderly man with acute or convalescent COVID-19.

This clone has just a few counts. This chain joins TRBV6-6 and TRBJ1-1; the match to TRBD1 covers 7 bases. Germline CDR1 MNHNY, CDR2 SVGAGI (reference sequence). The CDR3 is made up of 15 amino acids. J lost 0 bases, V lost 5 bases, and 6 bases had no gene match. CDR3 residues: CASSVAGQMNTEAFF. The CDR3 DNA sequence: TGTGCCAGCAGTGTCGCGGGACAGATGAACACTGAAGCTTTCTTT.

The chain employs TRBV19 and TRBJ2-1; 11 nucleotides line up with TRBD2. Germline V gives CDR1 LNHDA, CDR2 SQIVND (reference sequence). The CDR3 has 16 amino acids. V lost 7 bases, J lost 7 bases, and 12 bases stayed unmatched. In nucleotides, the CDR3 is TGTGCCAGTACCTCCTTAGCGGGAGGGAACGGGAATGAGCAGTTCTTC. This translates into CASTSLAGGNGNEQFF.

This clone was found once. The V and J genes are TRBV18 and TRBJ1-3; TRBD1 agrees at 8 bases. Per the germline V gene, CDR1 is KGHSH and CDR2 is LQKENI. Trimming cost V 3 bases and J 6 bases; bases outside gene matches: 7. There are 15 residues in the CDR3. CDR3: CASSPGQGGANTIYF. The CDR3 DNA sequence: TGTGCCAGCTCACCTGGACAGGGTGGTGCAAACACCATATATTTT.

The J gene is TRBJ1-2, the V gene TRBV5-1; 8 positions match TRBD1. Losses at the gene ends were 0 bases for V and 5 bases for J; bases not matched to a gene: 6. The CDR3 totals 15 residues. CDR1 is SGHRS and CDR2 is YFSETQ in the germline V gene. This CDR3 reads CASSLEAGGTYGYTF. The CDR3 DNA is TGCGCCAGCAGCTTGGAAGCAGGGGGCACGTATGGCTACACCTTC.

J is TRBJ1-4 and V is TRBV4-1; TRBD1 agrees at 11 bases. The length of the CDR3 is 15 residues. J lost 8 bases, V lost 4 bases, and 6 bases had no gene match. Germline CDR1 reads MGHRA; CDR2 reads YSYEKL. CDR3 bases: TGCGCCAGCAGCCGTCCCGGGACAGGGGGAGAAAAACTGTTTTTT. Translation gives CASSRPGTGGEKLFF.

The CDR3 region is CASKAVLNTEAFF. The DNA of the CDR3 is TGTGCCAGCAAGGCGGTCTTGAACACTGAAGCTTTCTTT. The genes are TRBV6-5 and TRBJ1-1; no clear D. Trimming took 7 bases from V and 0 from J, leaving 9 bases between them. The CDR3 runs to 13 residues. Germline CDR1 MNHEY, CDR2 SVGAGI.

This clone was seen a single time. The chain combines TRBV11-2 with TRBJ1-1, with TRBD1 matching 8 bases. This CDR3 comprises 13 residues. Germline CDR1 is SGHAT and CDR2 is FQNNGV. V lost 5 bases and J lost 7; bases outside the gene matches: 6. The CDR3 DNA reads TGTGCCAGCAGCCTCAGGGGGCTCGATGAAGCTTTCTTT. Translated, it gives CASSLRGLDEAFF. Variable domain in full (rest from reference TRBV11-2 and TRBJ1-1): EAGVAQSPRYKIIEKRQSVAFWCNPISGHATLYWYQQILGQGPKLLIQFQNNGVVDDSQLPKDRFSAERLKGVDSTLKIQPAKLEDSAVYLCASSLRGLDEAFFGQGTRLTVV.

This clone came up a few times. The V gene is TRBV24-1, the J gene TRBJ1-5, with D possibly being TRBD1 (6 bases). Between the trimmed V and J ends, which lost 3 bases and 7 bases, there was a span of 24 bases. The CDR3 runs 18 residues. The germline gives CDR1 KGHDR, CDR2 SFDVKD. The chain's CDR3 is CATSDHPRGGLRAQPQHF. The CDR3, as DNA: TGTGCCACCAGTGATCATCCTCGAGGGGGTCTTCGAGCACAGCCCCAGCATTTT.

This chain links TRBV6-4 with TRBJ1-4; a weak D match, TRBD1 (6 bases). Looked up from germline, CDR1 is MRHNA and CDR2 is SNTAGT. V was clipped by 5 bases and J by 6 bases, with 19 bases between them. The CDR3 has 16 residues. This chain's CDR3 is CASSTTGKGVDEKLFF. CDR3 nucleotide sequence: TGTGCCAGCAGTACAACAGGGAAGGGGGTTGATGAAAAACTGTTTTTT.

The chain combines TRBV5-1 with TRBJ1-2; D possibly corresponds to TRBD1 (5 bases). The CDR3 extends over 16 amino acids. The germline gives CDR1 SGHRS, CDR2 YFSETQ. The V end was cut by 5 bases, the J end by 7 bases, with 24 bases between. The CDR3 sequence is CASRSWAGTDYSGYTF. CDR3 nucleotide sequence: TGCGCCAGCAGATCCTGGGCCGGGACGGACTATTCTGGCTACACCTTC.

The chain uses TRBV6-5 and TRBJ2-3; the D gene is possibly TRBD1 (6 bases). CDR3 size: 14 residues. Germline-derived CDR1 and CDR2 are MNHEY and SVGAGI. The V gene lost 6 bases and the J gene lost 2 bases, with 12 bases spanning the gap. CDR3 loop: CASRAGTITDTQYF. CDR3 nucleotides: TGTGCCAGCAGAGCCGGGACAATCACAGATACGCAGTATTTT.

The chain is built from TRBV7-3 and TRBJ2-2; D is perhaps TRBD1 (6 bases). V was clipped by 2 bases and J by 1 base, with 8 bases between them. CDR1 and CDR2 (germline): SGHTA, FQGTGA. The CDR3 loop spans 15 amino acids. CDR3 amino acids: CASSLLDRNTGELFF. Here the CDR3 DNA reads TGTGCCAGCAGCTTACTGGACAGGAACACCGGGGAGCTGTTTTTT.

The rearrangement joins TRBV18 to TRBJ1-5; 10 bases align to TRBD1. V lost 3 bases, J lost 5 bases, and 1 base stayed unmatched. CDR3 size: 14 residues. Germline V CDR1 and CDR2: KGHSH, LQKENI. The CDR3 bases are TGTGCCAGCTCACCGGACAGGGGGTATCAGCCCCAGCATTTT. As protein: CASSPDRGYQPQHF.

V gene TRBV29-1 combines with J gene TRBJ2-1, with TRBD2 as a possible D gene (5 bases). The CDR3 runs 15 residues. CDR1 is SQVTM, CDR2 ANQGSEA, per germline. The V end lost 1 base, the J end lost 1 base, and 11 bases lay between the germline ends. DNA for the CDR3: TGCAGCGTTGAAGGCGCTGGACTGTCCTACAATGAGCAGTTCTTC. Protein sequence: CSVEGAGLSYNEQFF.

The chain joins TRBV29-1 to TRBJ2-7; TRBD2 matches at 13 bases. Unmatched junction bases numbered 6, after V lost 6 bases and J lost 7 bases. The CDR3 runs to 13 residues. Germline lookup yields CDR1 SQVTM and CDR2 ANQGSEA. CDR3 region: CSVTGLAGYEQYF. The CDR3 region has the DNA TGCAGCGTGACGGGACTAGCGGGATATGAGCAGTACTTC.

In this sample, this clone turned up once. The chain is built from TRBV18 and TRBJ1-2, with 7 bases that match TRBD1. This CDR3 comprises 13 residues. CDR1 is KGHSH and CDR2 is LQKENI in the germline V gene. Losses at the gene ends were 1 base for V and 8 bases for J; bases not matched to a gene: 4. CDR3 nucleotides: TGTGCCAGCTCACCACTCGACAGGGCCGGCTACACCTTC. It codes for CASSPLDRAGYTF.

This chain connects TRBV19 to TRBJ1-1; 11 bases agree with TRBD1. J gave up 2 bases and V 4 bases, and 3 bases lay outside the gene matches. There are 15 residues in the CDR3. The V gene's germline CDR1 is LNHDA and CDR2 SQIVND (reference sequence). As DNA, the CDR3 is TGTGCCAGTAGTAGGTGGACAGGGGGCAACACTGAAGCTTTCTTT. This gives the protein CASSRWTGGNTEAFF.

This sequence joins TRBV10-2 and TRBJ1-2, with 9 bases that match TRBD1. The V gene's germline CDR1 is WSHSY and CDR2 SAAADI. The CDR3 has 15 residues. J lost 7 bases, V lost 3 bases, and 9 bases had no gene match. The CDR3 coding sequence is TGCGCCAGCAGTGATAGGGACAGGGTGTGGATTGGCTACACCTTC. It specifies CASSDRDRVWIGYTF.

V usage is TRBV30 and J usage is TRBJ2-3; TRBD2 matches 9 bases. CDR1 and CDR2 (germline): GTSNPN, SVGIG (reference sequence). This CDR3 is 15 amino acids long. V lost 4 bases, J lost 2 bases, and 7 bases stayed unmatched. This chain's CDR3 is CAWNRLAGITDTQYF. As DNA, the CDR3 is TGTGCCTGGAATAGGCTAGCGGGGATCACAGATACGCAGTATTTT.

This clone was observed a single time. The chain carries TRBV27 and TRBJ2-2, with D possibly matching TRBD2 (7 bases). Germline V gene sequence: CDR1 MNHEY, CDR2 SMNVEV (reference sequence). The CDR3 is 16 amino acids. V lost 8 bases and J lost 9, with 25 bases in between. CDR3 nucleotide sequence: TGTGCCAGCGGGGGGGCTAGCGTCCGGGCGTCCAGGGAGCTGTTTTTT. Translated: CASGGASVRASRELFF.